Presented here are 30 T cell receptor beta chains from one specimen sequenced in a study of control samples from healthy donors and cancer patients. Method: immunoSEQ multiplex PCR; TCRdb's copy keeps in-frame clones and lacks some. The repertoire consists of some 150,000 clones, with roughly 94% occurring once and the leading ten covering 13% to 15%. The specimen sequenced was PBMCs. These receptors all stem from a man aged 55-75 years with colorectal cancer.

In its sample, this clone was seen once. The chain has TRBV9 and TRBJ2-7; 7 nucleotides match TRBD2. The germline V gene encodes CDR1 SGDLS and CDR2 YYNGEE. After removal of 3 bases from V and 6 bases from J, the junction contained 6 bases not matched to a gene. The CDR3 sequence is 13 residues long. CDR3 DNA: TGTGCCAGCAGCGATGGGACTACGGCCGAGCAGTACTTC. This encodes CASSDGTTAEQYF.

Comment on this clone: The same CDR3 can be traced to other DNA sequences in this sample. CDR3 in DNA: TGTGCCAGCAGCTTATCGGGCTTGGCTAGGGACACTGAAGCTTTCTTT. Residues: CASSLSGLARDTEAFF. The chain combines TRBV7-2 with TRBJ1-1, with unresolved D. From germline, CDR1 is SGHTA and CDR2 FQGNSA. This CDR3 spans 16 amino acids. The ends were cut back, 2 bases at V and 3 bases at J, with 16 bases in the middle.

This chain links TRBV10-2 with TRBJ1-4, with D possibly matching TRBD1 (6 bases). The V end lost 3 bases, the J end lost 7 bases, and 12 bases lay between the germline ends. The V gene's germline CDR1 is WSHSY and CDR2 SAAADI. The CDR3 contains 14 residues. The CDR3 DNA is TGCGCCAGCAGTGAACAGGGTCAGAGTGAAAAACTGTTTTTT. It is translated as CASSEQGQSEKLFF.

V gene TRBV19 combines with J gene TRBJ1-6, with D possibly being TRBD1 (5 bases). The CDR3 contains 15 residues. CDR1 is LNHDA, CDR2 SQIVND, per germline (reference sequence). With 4 bases removed from V and 7 bases from J, the gap between germline ends came to 14 bases. DNA of the CDR3: TGTGCCAGTAGTAAGGGGCCCGAGAAGAATTCACCCCTCCACTTT. This translates into CASSKGPEKNSPLHF.

The genes are TRBV11-2 and TRBJ2-3, with 7 nucleotides matching TRBD2. The CDR3 spans 15 residues. Trimming removed 0 bases from V and 5 bases from J; junction bases left unmatched: 5. Germline V CDR1 and CDR2: SGHAT, FQNNGV. Here the CDR3 reads CASSLDGGGGDTQYF. The CDR3 nucleotides read TGTGCCAGCAGCTTAGATGGTGGCGGGGGAGATACGCAGTATTTT.

The V gene is TRBV19, the J gene TRBJ1-2, with TRBD1 as a possible D gene (6 bases). CDR3 size: 15 residues. Germline CDR1 LNHDA, CDR2 SQIVND (reference sequence). V was clipped by 3 bases and J by 1 base, with 12 bases between them. In DNA, the CDR3 is TGTGCCAGTAGTATTTGGAGGGGGGTTAACTATGGCTACACCTTC. Translated: CASSIWRGVNYGYTF.

The CDR3 DNA reads TGTGCCATCAGTGTCCAGGAGAATTCACCCCTCCACTTT. It encodes CAISVQENSPLHF. This sequence joins TRBV10-3 and TRBJ1-6; D unresolved. Deletions cut 4 bases from V and 7 bases from J, with 8 bases between. Germline V gives CDR1 ENHRY, CDR2 SYGVKD. This CDR3 comprises 13 residues.

This clone was observed a single time. V gene TRBV30 combines with J gene TRBJ2-1; 8 positions agree with TRBD1. The J segment lost 9 bases and the V segment lost 3 bases, leaving 4 bases of the junction unmatched. The germline V gene encodes CDR1 GTSNPN and CDR2 SVGIG (reference sequence). There are 12 residues in the CDR3. In DNA form, the CDR3 reads TGTGCCTGGAGCCCAGGGGGCAGTGAGCAGTTCTTC. Translated, it gives CAWSPGGSEQFF.

The chain uses TRBV11-1 and TRBJ1-6, with D maybe TRBD1 (5 bases). CDR3 length: 14 residues. CDR1 is SGHAT and CDR2 is FQDESV in the germline V gene (reference sequence). V lost 1 base and J 8 bases, leaving 9 bases between the germline ends. The CDR3 loop reads CASSLVGGDSPLHF. CDR3 bases: TGTGCCAGCAGCTTAGTGGGAGGGGATTCACCCCTCCACTTT.

The chain carries TRBV6-5 and TRBJ1-2; a weak D match, TRBD1 (5 bases). Looked up from germline, CDR1 is MNHEY and CDR2 is SVGAGI. The CDR3 has 15 residues. V lost 4 bases and J 7 bases, leaving 19 bases between the germline ends. The CDR3 protein is CASSFSGPSSGGYTF. The CDR3 DNA reads as TGTGCCAGCAGTTTTTCGGGGCCTTCATCAGGTGGCTACACCTTC.

J is TRBJ2-7 and V is TRBV4-1; TRBD1 agrees at 7 bases. This CDR3 has 14 amino acids. The ends lost 3 bases at V and 7 bases at J; junction bases unmatched: 9. Germline CDR1 is MGHRA and CDR2 is YSYEKL. The CDR3 DNA follows: TGCGCCAGCAGCCAGGCCCCGGGACAGCTGGAGCAGTACTTC. As protein: CASSQAPGQLEQYF.

The CDR3 region is CASKESGGIETQYF. The CDR3 DNA is TGTGCCAGCAAAGAGAGCGGGGGAATAGAGACCCAGTACTTC. The chain links TRBV7-9 to TRBJ2-5; 8 nucleotides line up with TRBD2. In germline, CDR1 is SEHNR, CDR2 FQNEAQ (reference sequence). Trimming removed 7 bases from V and 4 bases from J; junction bases left unmatched: 8. This CDR3 region has 14 residues. Full variable domain (remainder filled in from reference TRBV7-9 and TRBJ2-5): DTGVSQNPRHKITKRGQNVTFRCDPISEHNRLYWYRQTLGQGPEFLTYFQNEAQLEKSRLLSDRFSAERPKGSFSTLEIQRTEQGDSAMYLCASKESGGIETQYFGPGTRLLVL.

The chain has TRBV18 and TRBJ2-7, with D maybe TRBD2 (6 bases). The CDR3 is 15 residues long. Trimming left V 4 bases short and J 3 bases short, with 16 bases between. Germline CDR1 and CDR2: KGHSH and LQKENI. The CDR3 DNA reads as TGTGCCAGCTCACTAGCCGGGACTGCCGGCTACGAGCAGTACTTC. As protein: CASSLAGTAGYEQYF.

The chain employs TRBV2 and TRBJ1-1; D is possibly TRBD1 (6 bases). V lost 7 bases to trimming and J lost 3 bases, with 12 bases between them. The CDR3 length is 13 residues. CDR1 is SNHLY and CDR2 is FYNNEI in the germline V gene. DNA of the CDR3: TGTGCCAGCACCCTGAGGGGGGACACTGAAGCTTTCTTT. Its protein is CASTLRGDTEAFF. The complete variable domain, with remaining parts taken from reference TRBV2 and TRBJ1-1, reads EPEVTQTPSHQVTQMGQEVILRCVPISNHLYFYWYRQILGQKVEFLVSFYNNEISEKSEIFDDQFSVERPDGSNFTLKIRSTKLEDSAMYFCASTLRGDTEAFFGQGTRLTVV.

The rearrangement joins TRBV19 to TRBJ1-1, with 7 bases lining up with TRBD1. Trimming cost V 2 bases and J 1 base; bases outside gene matches: 4. Germline loops: CDR1 LNHDA, CDR2 SQIVND (reference sequence). The CDR3 runs 15 residues. The CDR3 protein is CASSIRQGGNTEAFF. CDR3 sequence (DNA): TGTGCCAGTAGTATACGACAGGGAGGGAACACTGAAGCTTTCTTT. Complete variable domain (other parts from reference TRBV19 and TRBJ1-1): DGGITQSPKYLFRKEGQNVTLSCEQNLNHDAMYWYRQDPGQGLRLIYYSQIVNDFQKGDIAEGYSVSREKKESFPLTVTSAQKNPTAFYLCASSIRQGGNTEAFFGQGTRLTVV.

The rearrangement uses TRBV2 and TRBJ2-3; D call uncertain. Trimming took 7 bases from V and 0 from J, leaving 11 bases between them. Looked up from germline, CDR1 is SNHLY and CDR2 is FYNNEI. The CDR3 spans 14 residues. The CDR3 nucleotides read TGTGCCAGCATGGAGCAATCTAGCACAGATACGCAGTATTTT. Translation: CASMEQSSTDTQYF.

The V call is TRBV6-2 or TRBV6-3, the J call TRBJ2-7; 12 bases map to TRBD2. V dropped 6 bases and J dropped 4; count of bases not matched to a gene: 10. Germline CDR1 MNHEY, CDR2 SVGEGT. The CDR3 sequence is 16 residues long. CDR3 amino acids: CASSQTSGGQGYEQYF. The CDR3, as DNA: TGTGCCAGCAGCCAGACTAGCGGGGGTCAAGGTTACGAGCAGTACTTC.

The V gene is TRBV4-1, the J gene TRBJ2-7; no firm D call. Trimming removed 1 base at V and 2 bases at J, with 12 bases between. The length of the CDR3 is 15 residues. CDR1 is MGHRA, CDR2 YSYEKL, per germline. CDR3 coding DNA: TGCGCCAGCAGCCAAGTAGGCAGGATTCCCTACGAGCAGTACTTC. Its protein product is CASSQVGRIPYEQYF.

The chain recombines TRBV11-2 with TRBJ2-7; perhaps TRBD1 as D (5 bases). The CDR3 runs to 14 residues. V lost 1 base and J 2 bases, leaving 9 bases between the germline ends. Per the germline V gene, CDR1 is SGHAT and CDR2 is FQNNGV. The CDR3 loop is CASSLGTTAYEQYF. CDR3 nucleotide sequence: TGTGCCAGCAGCTTAGGTACGACAGCCTACGAGCAGTACTTC.

V usage is TRBV5-1 and J usage is TRBJ1-3; D is ambiguous. Trimming stripped 6 bases from V and 4 bases from J, with 17 bases between. The CDR3 has 15 amino acids. The germline gives CDR1 SGHRS, CDR2 YFSETQ. The CDR3 is CASTWTGSGGNTIYF. CDR3 bases: TGCGCCAGCACCTGGACGGGTTCGGGAGGAAACACCATATATTTT. Full variable domain (missing parts from reference TRBV5-1 and TRBJ1-3): KAGVTQTPRYLIKTRGQQVTLSCSPISGHRSVSWYQQTPGQGLQFLFEYFSETQRNKGNFPGRFSGRQFSNSRSEMNVSTLELGDSALYLCASTWTGSGGNTIYFGEGSWLTVV.

The gene calls are TRBV4-2 and TRBJ2-7; D might be TRBD2 (7 bases). The CDR3 is 15 residues long. The V end lost 1 base, the J end lost 6 bases, and 16 bases lay between the germline ends. CDR1 and CDR2 (germline): LGHNA, YNFKEQ. The CDR3 DNA reads TGTGCCAGCAGCCAAGGGAGACGGGGGGCCGGCGAGCAGTACTTC. Its translation: CASSQGRRGAGEQYF.

As for this clone: Other DNA sequences in the same sample also yield this CDR3. The chain has TRBV27 and TRBJ2-7, with 8 bases fitting TRBD1. With V trimmed by 3 bases and J by 5 bases, 6 bases remained unmatched. CDR3 length: 14 amino acids. From germline, CDR1 is MNHEY and CDR2 SMNVEV (reference sequence). CDR3 residues: CASSLSGTGDEQYF. DNA of the CDR3: TGTGCCAGCAGTTTGTCCGGGACAGGCGACGAGCAGTACTTC.

To note about this clone: Compared with germline, one end of the junction differs, possibly owing to a read error. The genes are TRBV7-2 and TRBJ2-7, with 9 bases aligning to TRBD2. From germline, CDR1 is SGHTA and CDR2 FQGNSA. The CDR3 length is 15 residues. CDR3 nucleotide sequence: TGTGCCAGCAGCCTAGCGGGGAACATCCCCTACGAGCAGTACTTC. Translating it yields CASSLAGNIPYEQYF.

The genes are TRBV28 and TRBJ2-7; the match to TRBD1 covers 8 bases. The germline CDR1 and CDR2 sequences are MDHEN and SYDVKM. Unmatched junction bases numbered 7, after V lost 4 bases and J lost 5 bases. The CDR3 totals 14 residues. CDR3 sequence reads: CASSSGQGYHEQYF. CDR3 DNA: TGTGCCAGCAGTTCTGGACAGGGTTACCACGAGCAGTACTTC.

The rearrangement links TRBV2 to TRBJ1-5; D not resolved. CDR3 length equals 14 residues. The germline gives CDR1 SNHLY, CDR2 FYNNEI. V shed 2 bases and J shed 4 bases, with 9 bases lying between them. In DNA, the CDR3 is TGTGCCAGCAGTGAAAACGGAAGGAATCAGCCCCAGCATTTT. The encoded protein is CASSENGRNQPQHF.

The V call is TRBV9, the J call TRBJ1-6; the D is unclear. Between the trimmed V and J ends, which lost 2 bases and 9 bases, there was a span of 6 bases. This CDR3 has 12 residues. Germline-derived CDR1 and CDR2 are SGDLS and YYNGEE. The DNA of the CDR3 is TGTGCCAGCAGCGTGGTGTCTTCACCCCTCCACTTT. Residues: CASSVVSSPLHF.

This chain connects TRBV5-4 to TRBJ1-2; 8 nucleotides line up with TRBD1. This CDR3 is built from 15 residues. V trimming: 4 bases; J trimming: 3 bases; junction bases outside the gene matches: 8. CDR1 SGHNT and CDR2 YYREEE come from the germline V gene (reference sequence). DNA for the CDR3: TGTGCCAGCAGCAGCGCAGGGGGCGCTGACTATGGCTACACCTTC. Translating gives CASSSAGGADYGYTF.

The chain uses TRBV9 and TRBJ2-1, with TRBD1 as a possible D gene (6 bases). Per the germline V gene, CDR1 is SGDLS and CDR2 is YYNGEE. This CDR3 region has 14 residues. V gave up 3 bases and J gave up 11 bases, with 18 bases separating them. The CDR3, as DNA: TGTGCCAGCAGCGAGGCCCCTCGTGGGACAAAGCAGTTCTTC. Amino acid sequence: CASSEAPRGTKQFF.

The chain joins TRBV5-1 to TRBJ2-5; 11 positions agree with TRBD1. CDR1 and CDR2 (germline): SGHRS, YFSETQ. V lost 4 bases to trimming and J lost 1 base; unmatched junction nucleotides: 3. The CDR3 sequence is 15 residues long. The CDR3 protein is CASSPDRGRQETQYF. The CDR3 DNA follows: TGCGCCAGCAGCCCGGACAGGGGGCGCCAAGAGACCCAGTACTTC.

The gene calls are TRBV6-5 and TRBJ2-2, with TRBD1 identical over 8 bases. Germline V gene data show CDR1 as MNHEY and CDR2 as SVGAGI. V was clipped by 5 bases and J by 2 bases; unmatched bases: 4. The CDR3 sequence is 15 residues long. CDR3 sequence (DNA): TGTGCCAGCAGTCGGGGACAGGTCAACACCGGGGAGCTGTTTTTT. This encodes CASSRGQVNTGELFF.